Listed below are T cell receptor beta chains from one sample, sequenced in a study of T-cell reconstitution after alpha-beta-depleted transplantation in children. One entry per CDR3 protein, called by TCRdb with MiXCR from the PCR reads. The table shows 900,000 or so distinct CDR3 sequences, with under 20% occurring only once. This material consisted of PBMCs, mostly from graft donor cells, taken 360 days after TCRalphabeta/CD19-depleted stem cell transplant. The source of these receptors is a male patient between 10 and 17 years old who had a stem cell transplant for acute lymphoblastic leukemia, so the T cells may come from the graft donor. Each CDR3 is given with its conserved first and last residue. Fields, in order: J gene, D gene, clone size, V gene, CDR3 protein, CDR3 DNA. A D gene is named only where the DNA matches it firmly. Only part of the rows carry a size: once, few, many, or a class if the clone is expanded.

TRBJ2-1,.,.,TRBV10-3,CAIGGTWSEQFF,TGTGCCATCGGTGGGACCTGGAGTGAGCAGTTCTTC
TRBJ1-2,.,.,TRBV4-1,CASSLTTGYGYTF,TGCGCCAGCAGCCTAACGACAGGCTATGGCTACACCTTC
TRBJ2-1,.,.,TRBV2,CAICFWGIPGEDSEQFF,TGTGCCATCTGTTTTTGGGGGATCCCAGGGGAGGACAGTGAGCAGTTCTTC
TRBJ1-4,.,.,TRBV12-3/TRBV12-4,CASSSNRGKEKLFF,TGTGCCAGCAGTTCAAATAGGGGGAAGGAAAAACTGTTTTTT
TRBJ2-1,.,.,TRBV6-1,CASSEFPLATSYNEQFF,TGTGCCAGCAGTGAATTTCCCCTGGCTACCTCCTACAATGAGCAGTTCTTC
TRBJ1-2,TRBD1,.,TRBV20-1,CSALPGTGGWRFYGYTF,TGCAGTGCCCTCCCCGGGACAGGCGGGTGGCGATTCTATGGCTACACCTTC
TRBJ2-7,.,many,TRBV20-1,CSAPHGTAYEQYF,TGCAGTGCACCCCACGGGACCGCCTACGAGCAGTACTTC
TRBJ2-4,.,.,TRBV20-1,CSAFSGQLAKNIQYF,TGCAGTGCTTTTTCCGGACAGCTAGCCAAAAACATTCAGTACTTC
TRBJ2-1,.,few,TRBV5-4,CASSLAQLNVQFF,TGTGCCAGCAGCTTGGCGCAGCTTAACGTGCAGTTCTTC
TRBJ1-6,TRBD1,few,TRBV29-1,CSVVTGVGSPLHF,TGCAGCGTTGTTACAGGGGTTGGATCACCCCTCCACTTT
TRBJ2-7,TRBD1,many,TRBV12-3/TRBV12-4,CASTETDRGTDEQYF,TGTGCCAGCACCGAAACCGACAGGGGAACCGACGAGCAGTACTTC
TRBJ2-5,.,many,TRBV27,CASSLLREGETQYF,TGTGCCAGCAGTCTCCTCAGGGAAGGAGAGACCCAGTACTTC
TRBJ2-4,TRBD2,few,TRBV7-9,CASSQSGSSAKNIQYF,TGTGCCAGCAGTCAAAGCGGGAGCTCAGCCAAAAACATTCAGTACTTC
TRBJ1-4,TRBD1,many,TRBV27,CASKDRVNAKLFF,TGTGCCAGCAAGGACAGGGTAAACGCCAAACTGTTTTTT
TRBJ2-5,TRBD1,few,TRBV5-1,CASSLQDRGRETQYF,TGCGCCAGCAGCTTGCAGGACAGGGGAAGAGAGACCCAGTACTTC
TRBJ2-2,.,.,TRBV12-3/TRBV12-4,CASKGRQWAGELFF,TGTGCCAGCAAGGGGAGACAGTGGGCCGGGGAGCTGTTTTTT
TRBJ2-7,.,few,TRBV11-2,CASSYPGLLSYEQYF,TGTGCCAGCAGCTACCCGGGACTCCTCTCCTACGAGCAGTACTTC
TRBJ2-1,.,.,TRBV9,CASSVSGRQSSYNEQFF,TGTGCCAGCAGCGTATCGGGGCGACAGAGCTCCTACAATGAGCAGTTCTTC
TRBJ2-3,.,.,TRBV29-1,CSVAYPDTQYF,TGCAGCGTTGCGTACCCAGATACGCAGTATTTT
TRBJ1-5,.,many,TRBV7-9,CASSLGRDSNQPQHF,TGTGCCAGCAGCTTAGGCAGGGATAGCAATCAGCCCCAGCATTTT
TRBJ1-1,.,.,TRBV5-1,CASDPGTLNTEAFF,TGCGCCAGTGATCCAGGGACCCTCAACACTGAAGCTTTCTTT
TRBJ2-1,.,.,TRBV12-5,CASGLVGSEQFF,TGTGCTAGTGGTTTGGTAGGCAGTGAGCAGTTCTTC
TRBJ2-4,TRBD2,.,TRBV12-3/TRBV12-4,CASRGLVSHLAKNIQYF,TGTGCCAGCAGGGGACTAGTTTCCCACCTAGCCAAAAACATTCAGTACTTC
TRBJ2-7,TRBD2,.,TRBV20-1,CSASVGLGLAGGRTYEQYF,TGCAGTGCTAGTGTGGGACTGGGACTAGCGGGAGGAAGGACCTACGAGCAGTACTTC
TRBJ1-1,TRBD1,.,TRBV25-1,CASGDRNTEAFF,TGTGCCAGCGGGGACAGGAACACTGAAGCTTTCTTT
TRBJ2-3,TRBD2,.,TRBV7-8,CASSSKTSGRTDTQYF,TGTGCCAGCAGCTCCAAGACTAGCGGGAGAACAGATACGCAGTATTTT
TRBJ2-1,TRBD2,.,TRBV6-1,CASNESPLTSGMRSYNEQFF,TGTGCCAGCAATGAAAGCCCCCTGACTAGCGGGATGAGATCCTACAATGAGCAGTTCTTC
TRBJ2-3,.,.,TRBV7-9,CASSLAGISTDTQYF,TGTGCCAGCAGCTTAGCGGGGATCAGCACAGATACGCAGTATTTT
TRBJ1-5,.,few,TRBV25-1,CASRDSNQPQHF,TGTGCCAGCAGGGACAGCAATCAGCCCCAGCATTTT
TRBJ2-7,TRBD2,.,TRBV7-9,CASSLGTPGLQAYEQYF,TGTGCCAGCAGCTTAGGGACACCGGGACTACAGGCCTACGAGCAGTACTTC
TRBJ2-4,.,many,TRBV9,CASSVGDRLAKNIQYF,TGTGCCAGCAGCGTAGGTGACCGACTAGCCAAAAACATTCAGTACTTC
TRBJ1-1,TRBD1,many,TRBV4-2,CASNQPLPGQGNTEAFF,TGTGCCAGCAACCAGCCTCTTCCGGGACAGGGGAACACTGAAGCTTTCTTT
TRBJ2-2,.,few,TRBV27,CASSFPGVNTGELFF,TGTGCCAGCAGTTTCCCAGGGGTAAACACCGGGGAGCTGTTTTTT
TRBJ2-5,.,many,TRBV20-1,CSATQGTQETQYF,TGCAGTGCCACTCAGGGGACCCAAGAGACCCAGTACTTC
TRBJ2-1,.,few,TRBV5-1,CASSSDGQPYNEQFF,TGCGCCAGCAGCTCCGATGGCCAGCCCTACAATGAGCAGTTCTTC
TRBJ2-7,.,.,TRBV3-1,CASSQDNVGPAGEQYF,TGTGCCAGCAGCCAAGATAACGTTGGGCCGGCCGGCGAGCAGTACTTC
TRBJ2-7,.,few,TRBV4-1,CASSGREGSPYEQYF,TGCGCCAGCAGCGGAAGAGAAGGCAGCCCCTACGAGCAGTACTTC
TRBJ1-2,TRBD1,many,TRBV10-3,CAITRTGGNYGYTF,TGTGCCATCACCAGGACAGGGGGCAACTATGGCTACACCTTC
TRBJ2-7,TRBD1,few,TRBV18,CASSPGQGKVGEQYF,TGTGCCAGCTCACCCGGACAGGGGAAAGTAGGCGAGCAGTACTTC
TRBJ2-5,TRBD2,few,TRBV9,CASSVGLALYQETQYF,TGTGCCAGCAGCGTAGGACTAGCGCTGTACCAAGAGACCCAGTACTTC
TRBJ2-7,TRBD1,.,TRBV29-1,CSVLEHRYRDRSSYEQYF,TGCAGCGTCCTGGAACACAGATACCGGGACAGAAGCTCCTACGAGCAGTACTTC
TRBJ2-1,.,few,TRBV2,CASSDDPDAGLAYNEQFF,TGTGCCAGCAGTGATGATCCCGACGCGGGGCTCGCCTACAATGAGCAGTTCTTC
TRBJ2-5,.,.,TRBV9,CASSVGARLYQETQYF,TGTGCCAGCAGCGTCGGGGCGAGACTGTACCAAGAGACCCAGTACTTC
TRBJ2-3,TRBD2,many,TRBV5-1,CASSLAGGSTDTQYF,TGTGCCAGCAGTTTAGCGGGAGGGAGCACAGATACGCAGTATTTT